This note documents a single T cell receptor beta chain sequence. Its cognate antigen has yet to be identified. No clone much larger than this one lies a single base away; base qualities are absent. This sample is part of a study of blood T cell repertoires in COVID-19 (dated by TCRdb to about 2020). A note on the overall study: Collaborator samples came from the United States, Italy and Spain and covered acute and convalescent phases of COVID-19. The material from the prospective study consisted of cDNA or gDNA derived from T cells, B-cell-depleted T cells, or PBMCs. Deeply sampled blood TCRbeta repertoires from subjects exposed to, actively infected with, or recovered from COVID-19 were included in the dataset. The repertoires were made available in a free public database intended to serve as a resource for research on the immune response to SARS-CoV-2. The samples were drawn from two sources: the first 160 participants of the ongoing ImmuneRACE study, and 950 to 1,500 subjects contributed by 6 global collaborators. The sample metadata nearly always contained a de-identified subject ID, COVID-19 status, age in years and sex. Where available, HLA class I and class II types were taken from metadata supplied by the sample provider and were not determined by assay-based typing. What the work shows at the level of the full study, not this receptor alone: The quantity of clinical and demographic metadata differed by source and by participant and was supplied without curation.

TCRbeta CDR3 regions were amplified from genomic DNA by means of the immunoSEQ Assay, a bias-controlled multiplex PCR. The paper's data handling went like this. The number of nucleated cells in each sample was estimated from the amplification of reference gene primers within the assay. To quantify the absolute abundance of each unique TCRbeta CDR3 rearrangement, sequence reads were collapsed and filtered. Productive Simpson clonality was computed per sample as the square root of Simpson's diversity index over productive rearrangements. This immuneACCESS table, as held by TCRdb, lists in-frame sequences with V and J called but not all clones. Of the missing ones, under half trace to an unresolved V gene in checked studies; the others have no known cause. The V and J calls and clone size were taken over from that table, and D and trimming were inferred from the DNA. In this sample the table shows about 130,000 clones, about 90% of which occur a single time. More than 3.5% of the sample goes to the ten largest clones.

V and J are truncated by 4 bases and 6 bases respectively, leaving an intervening sequence of 19 bases. Taken from cysteine to phenylalanine, the CDR3 has 15 residues. The DNA shown is the 45-base CDR3, in frame from base 1. The germline V gene gives CDR1 as SGHRS and CDR2 as YFSETQ. Collaborating institutions collected whole blood in K2EDTA tubes following their own protocols. For TCRbeta analysis, collaborators shipped samples as frozen whole blood, isolated PBMCs, or DNA extracted from either of those sample types. The receptor's source is a woman aged 55-69 years with acute or convalescent COVID-19. The sequenced sample was peripheral blood. The sequence links TRBV5-1 to TRBJ1-2; a tentative D call is TRBD1 (5 bases match). The CDR3 protein sequence reads: CASSAGIGGYDGYTF. At the DNA level, the sequence is TGCGCCAGCAGCGCGGGAATTGGGGGTTACGATGGCTACACCTTC.